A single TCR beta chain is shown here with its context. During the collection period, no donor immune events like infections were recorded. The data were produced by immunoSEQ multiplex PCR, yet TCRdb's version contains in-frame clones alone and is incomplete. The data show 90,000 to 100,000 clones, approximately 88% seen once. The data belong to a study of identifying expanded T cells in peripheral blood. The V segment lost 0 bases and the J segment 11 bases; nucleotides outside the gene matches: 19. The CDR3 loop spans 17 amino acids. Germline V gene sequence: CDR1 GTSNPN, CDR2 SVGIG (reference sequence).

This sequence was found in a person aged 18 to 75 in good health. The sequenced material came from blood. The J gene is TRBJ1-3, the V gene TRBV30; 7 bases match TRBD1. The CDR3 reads CAWSVHSGGQTPSAIYF. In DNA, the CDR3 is TGTGCCTGGAGTGTACATAGTGGGGGACAGACCCCTTCAGCCATATATTTT.